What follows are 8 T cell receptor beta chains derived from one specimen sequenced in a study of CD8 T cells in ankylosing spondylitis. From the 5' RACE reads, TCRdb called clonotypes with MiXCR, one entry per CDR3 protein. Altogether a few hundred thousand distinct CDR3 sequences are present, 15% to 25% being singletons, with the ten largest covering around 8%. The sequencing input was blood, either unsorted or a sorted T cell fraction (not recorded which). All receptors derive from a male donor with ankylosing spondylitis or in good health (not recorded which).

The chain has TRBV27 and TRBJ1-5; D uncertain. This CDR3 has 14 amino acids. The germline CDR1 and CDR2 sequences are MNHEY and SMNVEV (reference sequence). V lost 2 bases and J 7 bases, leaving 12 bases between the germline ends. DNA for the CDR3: TGTGCCAGCAGTTTACCCGGTAACTACCAGCCCCAGCATTTT. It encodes CASSLPGNYQPQHF.

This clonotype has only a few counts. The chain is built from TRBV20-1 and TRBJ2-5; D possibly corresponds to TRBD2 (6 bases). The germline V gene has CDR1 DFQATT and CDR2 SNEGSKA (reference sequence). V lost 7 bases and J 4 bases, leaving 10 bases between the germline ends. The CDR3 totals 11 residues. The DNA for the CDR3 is TGCAGTGACGGGAGCGGAGAGACCCAGTACTTC. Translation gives CSDGSGETQYF.

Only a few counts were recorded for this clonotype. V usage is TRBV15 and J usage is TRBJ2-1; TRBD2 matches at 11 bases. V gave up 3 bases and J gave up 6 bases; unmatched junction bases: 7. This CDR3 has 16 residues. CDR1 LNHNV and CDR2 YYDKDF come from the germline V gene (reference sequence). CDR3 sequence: CATSRQGTSGSNEQFF. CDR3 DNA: TGTGCCACCAGCAGGCAGGGTACTAGCGGGAGCAATGAGCAGTTCTTC. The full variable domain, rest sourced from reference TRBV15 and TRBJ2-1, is DAMVIQNPRYQVTQFGKPVTLSCSQTLNHNVMYWYQQKSSQAPKLLFHYYDKDFNNEADTPDNFQSRRPNTSFCFLDIRSPGLGDTAMYLCATSRQGTSGSNEQFFGPGTRLTVL.

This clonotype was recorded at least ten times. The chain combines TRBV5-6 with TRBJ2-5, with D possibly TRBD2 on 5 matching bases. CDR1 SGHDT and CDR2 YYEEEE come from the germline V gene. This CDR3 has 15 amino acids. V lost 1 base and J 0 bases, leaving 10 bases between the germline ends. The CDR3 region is CASSLSQRNQETQYF. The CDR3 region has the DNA TGTGCCAGCAGCTTGTCTCAGCGGAACCAAGAGACCCAGTACTTC.

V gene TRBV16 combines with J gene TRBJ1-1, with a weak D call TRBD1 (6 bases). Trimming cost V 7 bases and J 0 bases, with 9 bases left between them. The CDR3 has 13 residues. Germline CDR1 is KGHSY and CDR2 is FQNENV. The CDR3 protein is CASTDRLNTEAFF. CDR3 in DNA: TGTGCCAGCACGGACAGACTGAACACTGAAGCTTTCTTT.

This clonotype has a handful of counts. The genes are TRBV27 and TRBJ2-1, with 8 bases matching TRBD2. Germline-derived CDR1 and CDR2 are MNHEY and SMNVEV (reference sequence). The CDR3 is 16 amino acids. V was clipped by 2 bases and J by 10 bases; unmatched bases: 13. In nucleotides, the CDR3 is TGTGCCAGCAGTTTAGAATGCGGGAGGATGGAATGCGAGCAGTTCTTC. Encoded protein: CASSLECGRMECEQFF.

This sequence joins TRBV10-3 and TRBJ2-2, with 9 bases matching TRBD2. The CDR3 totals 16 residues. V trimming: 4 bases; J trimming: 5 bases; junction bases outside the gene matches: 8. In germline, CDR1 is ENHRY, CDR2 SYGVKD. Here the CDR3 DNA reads TGTGCCATCAGTGGGACCGGGACTAGCTTGACCGGGGAGCTGTTTTTT. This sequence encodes CAISGTGTSLTGELFF.

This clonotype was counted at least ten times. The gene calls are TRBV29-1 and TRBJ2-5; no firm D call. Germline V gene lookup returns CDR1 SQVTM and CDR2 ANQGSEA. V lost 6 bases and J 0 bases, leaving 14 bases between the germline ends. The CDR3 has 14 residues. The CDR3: CSVLTMTNQETQYF. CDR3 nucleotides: TGCAGCGTACTAACCATGACAAACCAAGAGACCCAGTACTTC.